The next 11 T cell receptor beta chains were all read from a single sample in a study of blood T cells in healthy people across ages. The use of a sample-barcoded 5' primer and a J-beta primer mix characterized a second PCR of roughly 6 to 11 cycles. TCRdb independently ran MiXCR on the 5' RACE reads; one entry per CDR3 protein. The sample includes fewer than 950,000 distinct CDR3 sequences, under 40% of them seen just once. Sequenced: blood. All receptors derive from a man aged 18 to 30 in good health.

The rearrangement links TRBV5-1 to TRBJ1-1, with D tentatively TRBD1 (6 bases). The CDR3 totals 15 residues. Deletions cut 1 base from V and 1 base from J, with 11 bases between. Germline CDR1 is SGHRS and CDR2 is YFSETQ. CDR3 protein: CASSLPGAWNTEAFF. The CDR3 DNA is TGCGCCAGCAGCTTGCCAGGGGCTTGGAACACTGAAGCTTTCTTT.

The CDR3 DNA is TGTGCCAGCAGTTTATCTGAAAGCTACAATGAGCAGTTCTTC. As protein: CASSLSESYNEQFF. The chain links TRBV27 to TRBJ2-1; no reliable D call. CDR3 size: 14 residues. Germline V CDR1 and CDR2: MNHEY, SMNVEV (reference sequence). Trimming removed 0 bases from V and 3 bases from J, with 6 bases in between.

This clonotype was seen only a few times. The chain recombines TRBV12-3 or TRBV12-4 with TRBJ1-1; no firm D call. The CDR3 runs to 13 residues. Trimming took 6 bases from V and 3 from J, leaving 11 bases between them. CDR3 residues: CASSPDFDTEAFF. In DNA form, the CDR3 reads TGTGCCAGCAGCCCAGATTTCGACACTGAAGCTTTCTTT.

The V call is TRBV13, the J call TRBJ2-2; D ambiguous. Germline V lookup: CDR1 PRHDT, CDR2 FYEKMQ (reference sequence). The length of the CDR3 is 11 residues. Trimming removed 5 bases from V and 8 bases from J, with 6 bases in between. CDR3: CASSPQGELFF. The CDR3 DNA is TGTGCCAGCAGCCCCCAGGGGGAGCTGTTTTTT. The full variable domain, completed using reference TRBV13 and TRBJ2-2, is AAGVIQSPRHLIKEKRETATLKCYPIPRHDTVYWYQQGPGQDPQFLISFYEKMQSDKGSIPDRFSAQQFSDYHSELNMSSLELGDSALYFCASSPQGELFFGEGSRLTVL.

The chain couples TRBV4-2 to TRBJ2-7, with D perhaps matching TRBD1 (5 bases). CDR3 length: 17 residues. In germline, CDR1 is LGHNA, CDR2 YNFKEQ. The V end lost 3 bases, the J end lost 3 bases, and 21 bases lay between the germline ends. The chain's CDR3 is CASSQAKGTGSVYEQYF. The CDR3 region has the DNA TGTGCCAGCAGCCAGGCAAAGGGTACAGGTTCAGTCTACGAGCAGTACTTC.

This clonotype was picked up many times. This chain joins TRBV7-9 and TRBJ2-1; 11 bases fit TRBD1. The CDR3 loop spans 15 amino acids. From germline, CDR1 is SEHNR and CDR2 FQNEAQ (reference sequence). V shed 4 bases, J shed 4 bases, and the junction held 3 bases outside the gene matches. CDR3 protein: CASSSGQGAYNEQFF. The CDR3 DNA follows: TGTGCCAGCAGCTCTGGACAGGGGGCGTACAATGAGCAGTTCTTC.

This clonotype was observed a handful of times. DNA for the CDR3: TGTGCTAGTGGTTTCAAGGCCGGGACAAGGGATTCGGGCTACACCTTC. Translating it yields CASGFKAGTRDSGYTF. This chain uses TRBV12-5 with TRBJ1-2; D is possibly TRBD1 (6 bases). The CDR3 spans 16 residues. The germline V gene has CDR1 LGHNT and CDR2 FRNRAP. V was clipped by 3 bases and J by 8 bases, with 22 bases between them.

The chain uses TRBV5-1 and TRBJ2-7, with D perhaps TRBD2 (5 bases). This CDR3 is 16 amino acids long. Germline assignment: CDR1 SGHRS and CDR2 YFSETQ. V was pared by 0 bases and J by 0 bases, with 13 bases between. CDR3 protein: CASSLAASRSSYEQYF. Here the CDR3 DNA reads TGCGCCAGCAGCTTGGCGGCTAGCCGGAGCTCCTACGAGCAGTACTTC.

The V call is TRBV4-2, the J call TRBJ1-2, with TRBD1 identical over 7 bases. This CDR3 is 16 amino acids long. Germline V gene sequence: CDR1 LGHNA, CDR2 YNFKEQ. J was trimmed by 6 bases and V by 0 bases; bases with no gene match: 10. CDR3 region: CASSQEEAGGIDGYTF. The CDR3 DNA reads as TGTGCCAGCAGCCAAGAAGAGGCAGGGGGGATTGATGGCTACACCTTC.

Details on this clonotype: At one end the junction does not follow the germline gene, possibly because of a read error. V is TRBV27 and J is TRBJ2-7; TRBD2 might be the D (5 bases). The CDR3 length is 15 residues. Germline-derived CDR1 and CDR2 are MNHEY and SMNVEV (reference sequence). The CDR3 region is CACRQSSRGSYEQYF. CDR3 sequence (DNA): TGTGCCTGCAGGCAAAGTAGTCGGGGCTCCTACGAGCAGTACTTC.

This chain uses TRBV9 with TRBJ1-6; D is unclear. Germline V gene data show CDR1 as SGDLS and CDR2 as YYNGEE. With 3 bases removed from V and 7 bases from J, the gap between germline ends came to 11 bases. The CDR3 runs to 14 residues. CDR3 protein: CASSARTENSPLHF. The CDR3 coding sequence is TGTGCCAGCAGCGCCCGGACCGAGAATTCACCCCTCCACTTT. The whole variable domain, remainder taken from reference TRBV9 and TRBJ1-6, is DSGVTQTPKHLITATGQRVTLRCSPRSGDLSVYWYQQSLDQGLQFLIQYYNGEERAKGNILERFSAQQFPDLHSELNLSSLELGDSALYFCASSARTENSPLHFGNGTRLTVT.